This record covers a single TCR beta chain. The junction and the germline gene differ at one end; a read error may be behind it. Constant-region reverse primers amplified full-length variable regions, followed by semi-nested Nested Universal Primer A PCR. MiXCR, run by TCRdb on the 5' RACE reads, gives a single entry per CDR3 protein. The sample lists some 8,700 distinct CDR3 sequences; around 28% were seen once. CDR1 and CDR2 from the germline V gene are SEHNR and FQNEAQ (reference sequence). The CDR3 runs to 16 residues. The chain couples TRBV7-9 to TRBJ2-1; 12 bases line up with TRBD2. The origin of this receptor is a female donor with breast cancer. Sequencing input: naive CD4+ T cells sorted from a lymph node. This sample's subset: naive CD4+ T cells, CD4+CD45RA+CD25-. CDR3: CASSDRTSGNYNEQLF. The CDR3, as DNA: TGTGCAAGCAGCGACCGGACTAGCGGGAACTACAATGAGCAGCTCTTC. The full variable domain, in which reference TRBV7-9 and TRBJ2-1 provide the parts outside the CDR3, is DTGVSQNPRHKITKRGQNVTFRCDPISEHNRLYWYRQTLGQGPEFLTYFQNEAQLEKSRLLSDRFSAERPKGSFSTLEIQRTEQGDSAMYLCASSDRTSGNYNEQLFGPGTRLTVL.